This TCR beta chain emerged from a study of blood T cell repertoires in COVID-19. Overall study: From T cells, B-cell-depleted T cells, or PBMCs came the material, which was cDNA or gDNA.

Per germline, CDR1 SGHRS and CDR2 YFSETQ. The trim removed 7 bases at V and 2 bases at J, leaving 8 bases unmatched. This CDR3 is 14 amino acids long. The authors' processing: For nucleated cells, counts were estimated from reference gene primer amplification. Profiled with immunoSEQ multiplex PCR; TCRdb holds only in-frame clones, not every one. The V and J calls and clone size come from that table; D and trimming were worked out from the DNA. Among under 40,000 clones listed, 78% were seen once. The sequencing sample was made of peripheral blood. The source is a woman aged 55 to 70 with acute or convalescent COVID-19. The chain combines TRBV5-1 with TRBJ1-1, with 7 bases aligning to TRBD1. CDR3 sequence reads: CASLPRTGNTEAFF. The CDR3 coding sequence is TGCGCCAGCCTGCCGCGGACAGGCAACACTGAAGCTTTCTTT.